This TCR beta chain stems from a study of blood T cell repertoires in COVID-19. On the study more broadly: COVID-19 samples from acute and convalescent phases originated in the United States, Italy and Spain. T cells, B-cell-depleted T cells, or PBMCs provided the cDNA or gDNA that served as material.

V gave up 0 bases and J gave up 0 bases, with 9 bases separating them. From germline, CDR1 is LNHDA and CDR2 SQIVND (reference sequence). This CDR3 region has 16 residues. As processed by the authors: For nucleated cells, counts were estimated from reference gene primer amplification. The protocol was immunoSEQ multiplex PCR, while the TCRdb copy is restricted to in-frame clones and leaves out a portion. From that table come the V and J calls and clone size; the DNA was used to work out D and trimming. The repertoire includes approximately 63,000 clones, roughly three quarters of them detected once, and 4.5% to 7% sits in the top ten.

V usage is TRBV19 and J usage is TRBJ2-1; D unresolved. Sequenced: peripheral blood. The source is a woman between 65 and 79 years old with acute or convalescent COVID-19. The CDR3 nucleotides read TGTGCCAGTAGTATAGAATCGCCGAGCTCCTACAATGAGCAGTTCTTC. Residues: CASSIESPSSYNEQFF.